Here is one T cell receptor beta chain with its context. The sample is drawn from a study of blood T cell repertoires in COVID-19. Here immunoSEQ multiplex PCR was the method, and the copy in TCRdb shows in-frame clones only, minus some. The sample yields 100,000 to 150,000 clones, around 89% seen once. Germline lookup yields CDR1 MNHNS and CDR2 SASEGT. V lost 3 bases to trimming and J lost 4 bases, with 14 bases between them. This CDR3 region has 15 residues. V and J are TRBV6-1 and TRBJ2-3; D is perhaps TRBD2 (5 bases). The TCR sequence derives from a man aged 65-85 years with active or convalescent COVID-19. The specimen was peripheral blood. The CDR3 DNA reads TGTGCCAGCAGTGATCTATTCGGAGGCTCAGATACGCAGTATTTT. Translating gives CASSDLFGGSDTQYF.